This entry is about one T cell receptor (beta chain). In this sample, this clonotype turned up many times. Its target antigen remains unknown. It has no much larger one-base neighbor in the sample; base qualities were not kept. The sample is drawn from a study of tumor-infiltrating lymphocytes in primary liver carcinoma (dated by TCRdb to 2017 to 2019). About the investigation overall: Four to six patients with histopathologically diagnosed primary liver carcinoma underwent surgical resection in China between late 2015 and March 2016. Hepatocellular carcinoma (four) or combined HCC and intrahepatic cholangiocarcinoma (one) was present in the five patients, who were three men and two women aged 30 to 69 years. The tumors of the five patients were staged as T1-T3 N0M0, with maximum diameters ranging from roughly 4.2 to 11 cm. Samples yielded roughly 3.5 to 7.13 million productive TCRbeta reads; read depth did not differ significantly between tissue types. The study combined TCRbeta repertoire sequencing, expression microarrays and whole-exome sequencing across five regions of each liver tumor, with adjacent normal tissue and blood. A total of some 35 specimens from 5 patients went through TCRbeta repertoire sequencing, namely 25 tumor regions, 5 adjacent noncancerous liver tissues and 5 peripheral blood samples. Repertoires from technical replicates were highly reproducible, with mean shared-clone rates about 0.88 and correlation coefficients above 0.98. The paper's findings and limits, for the study overall: Because sequencing covered only the TCR beta chain and unpaired alpha chains were not captured, true repertoire diversity is likely underestimated. The top 250 clones accounted for a significantly greater share of the repertoire in tumors than in blood (p = 0.039). With just a handful of patients in the study, the authors point out that the findings should be validated in a larger study. Repertoire overlap was higher between tumor regions (mean about 36%) than tumor-adjacent (roughly 17%) or tumor-blood (14%) pairs, consistent with antigen-driven expansion. Since the samples were bulk and unsorted, there was no way to compare CD4+ and CD8+ T cell repertoires.

From the cysteine up to the phenylalanine, the CDR3 has a length of 16 residues. Just the 48-base CDR3 DNA is kept, in frame starting at base 1. V and J are truncated by 1 base and 5 bases respectively, leaving an intervening sequence of 15 bases. Sequences LGHNA (CDR1) and YSLEER (CDR2) are obtained from the germline V gene. TRIzol reagent was used to extract blood RNA from unsorted whole blood, while the DNeasy Blood & Tissue kit provided the germline DNA. Chronic HBV infection was present in the patients, and the patients were treatment-naive at sampling. Before surgery, approximately 3.8 milliliters of peripheral blood were collected into K2EDTA tubes. TCRbeta-specific cDNA was reverse-transcribed from about 0.45 ug total RNA using a constant-region primer and ProtoScript II reverse transcriptase. TCRbeta libraries were built with three nested multiplex PCR rounds, a slightly modified ARM-PCR procedure. Multiplex TRBV1-TRBV30 forward primers and a Cbeta reverse primer were used in the first two PCR rounds, each of which was run for around 9 cycles. A final 25-cycle PCR with Deep VentR polymerase added sample barcodes and Illumina adapters. Before sequencing, amplicons of 200-500 bp were gel-purified using a QIAquick gel extraction kit. TCRbeta amplicons were sequenced on an Illumina HiSeq 2500 with 250-bp paired-end reads. The authors' pipeline ran thus. Trimmomatic v0.33 was used to quality-trim the reads, and FLASH v1.2.11 was used to merge paired reads so that full CDR3 sequences could be recovered. V, D and J germline segments were assigned to the rearranged TCRbeta sequences using MiGEC v1.2.1b. Clonotype statistics, along with Shannon-Wiener diversity indices, were calculated using VDJtools v1.0.0. Except for diversity analysis, only each sample's 250 most abundant clonotypes were used in subsequent analyses to reduce sampling bias. Clones were called with MiXCR by TCRdb after fastp trimmed the public reads at Q25, and only in-frame beta chains were retained. Here each entry gathers all rows of one CDR3 protein and keeps the most common genes and DNA. The V and J calls here are based on TCRdb, not the publication. This sample gives approximately 330,000 distinct CDR3 sequences in total; 65% of them show up just once. The ten top clones hold approximately 5.9% of the sample.

The sequencing sample was made of peripheral blood. The sequence was collected from a man in his forties with primary liver carcinoma and hepatitis B virus infection. This chain joins TRBV4-3 to TRBJ2-1; the D gene is perhaps TRBD1, on 5 matching bases. The nucleotides are TGCGCCAGCAGCCAAGTTCTCCGGACAAAAGACAATGAGCAGTTCTTC. This sequence encodes CASSQVLRTKDNEQFF.